Listed here are 20 T cell receptor beta chains from one sample, sequenced in a study of blood T cells in healthy people across ages. A sample-barcoded 5' primer and a J-beta primer mix were used in a second PCR of roughly 7 to 11 cycles. MiXCR was run by TCRdb on the 5' RACE reads, yielding one entry per CDR3 protein. Of roughly 1,500,000 distinct CDR3 sequences listed, around two fifths are singletons. The sample was blood. Source of these receptors: a woman under 30 in good health.

The rearrangement joins TRBV27 to TRBJ2-7; 7 bases map to TRBD1. This CDR3 spans 15 amino acids. CDR1 and CDR2 from the germline V gene are MNHEY and SMNVEV (reference sequence). Germline trimming cut 3 bases from V and 1 base from J; bases unmatched to any gene: 6. CDR3 loop: CASSFIGQVSYEQYF. The DNA of the CDR3 is TGTGCCAGCAGTTTTATCGGACAGGTTTCCTACGAGCAGTACTTC.

This clonotype was recorded once. This chain uses TRBV5-1 with TRBJ2-2; no clear D gene. Per germline, CDR1 SGHRS and CDR2 YFSETQ. The CDR3 extends over 16 amino acids. Trimming took 1 base from V and 4 from J, leaving 14 bases between them. As DNA, the CDR3 is TGCGCCAGCAGCTTGTGGGCCGGTCAATCCACCGGGGAGCTGTTTTTT. Translation gives CASSLWAGQSTGELFF.

This clonotype occurred once. The V call is TRBV7-3, the J call TRBJ2-1, with 10 bases that match TRBD2. TRBJ2-7 explains the end of the DNA better; the J call may be wrong. The CDR3 spans 17 residues. Germline values: CDR1 SGHTA, CDR2 FQGTGA. DNA for the CDR3: TGTGCCAGCAGCTTACTCCAAGCGGGGGGGCCATTCGATGAGCAGTACTTC. Translating it yields CASSLLQAGGPFDEQYF.

This clonotype was picked up a small number of times. This chain connects TRBV7-8 to TRBJ2-1; 7 positions match TRBD2. CDR1 is SGHVS, CDR2 FQNEAQ, per germline. With V trimmed by 5 bases and J by 5 bases, 6 bases remained unmatched. The CDR3 runs to 14 residues. CDR3 amino acids: CASSAWGGNNEQFF. In nucleotides, the CDR3 is TGTGCCAGCAGCGCCTGGGGGGGAAACAATGAGCAGTTCTTC.

The gene calls are TRBV28 and TRBJ2-5; tentative D call: TRBD2 (6 bases). This CDR3 contains 16 residues. V lost 6 bases to trimming and J lost 1 base, with 18 bases between them. Germline values: CDR1 MDHEN, CDR2 SYDVKM. CDR3 DNA sequence: TGTGCCAGCAGGACCGGGACTCGGGGGAGCCAAGAGACCCAGTACTTC. It yields the protein CASRTGTRGSQETQYF.

This chain links TRBV28 with TRBJ1-2; 8 nucleotides line up with TRBD1. This CDR3 is 14 amino acids long. Germline CDR1 MDHEN, CDR2 SYDVKM. V lost 7 bases and J lost 6; bases outside the gene matches: 10. The CDR3 reads CASTLARGPNGYTF. The DNA for the CDR3 is TGTGCCAGCACCCTCGCCAGGGGGCCAAATGGCTACACCTTC.

The chain recombines TRBV18 with TRBJ1-1; D is unclear. V lost 6 bases and J 1 base, leaving 15 bases between the germline ends. Germline V gene lookup returns CDR1 KGHSH and CDR2 LQKENI. The length of the CDR3 is 15 residues. The CDR3 spells CASSPLETANTEAFF. CDR3 nucleotide sequence: TGTGCCAGCTCGCCCCTAGAGACGGCGAACACTGAAGCTTTCTTT. Complete variable domain (other parts from reference TRBV18 and TRBJ1-1): NAGVMQNPRHLVRRRGQEARLRCSPMKGHSHVYWYRQLPEEGLKFMVYLQKENIIDESGMPKERFSAEFPKEGPSILRIQQVVRGDSAAYFCASSPLETANTEAFFGQGTRLTVV.

The gene calls are TRBV7-9 and TRBJ2-1; weak D call: TRBD2 (5 bases). Germline V CDR1 and CDR2: SEHNR, FQNEAQ (reference sequence). Trimming took 7 bases from V and 7 from J, leaving 17 bases between them. CDR3 length equals 14 residues. The DNA for the CDR3 is TGTGCCAGCACCCTTCTAGCCTCACGGAATGAGCAGTTCTTC. It yields the protein CASTLLASRNEQFF.

This clonotype was counted between two and nine times. This chain links TRBV20-1 with TRBJ1-6; D call uncertain. Germline V gene data show CDR1 as DFQATT and CDR2 as SNEGSKA (reference sequence). This CDR3 is built from 14 residues. V lost 3 bases and J 10 bases, leaving 16 bases between the germline ends. The CDR3 coding sequence is TGCAGTGCTAGCCCTCAGAGAGGGAGGTCACCCCTCCACTTT. Encoded protein: CSASPQRGRSPLHF.

This chain links TRBV6-5 with TRBJ1-4; 7 nucleotides align to TRBD1. The CDR3 covers 16 residues. The V gene's germline CDR1 is MNHEY and CDR2 SVGAGI. V trimming: 2 bases; J trimming: 7 bases; junction bases outside the gene matches: 10. The DNA for the CDR3 is TGTGCCAGCAGTTACCAGGGACAGTCAAACAGTGAAAAACTGTTTTTT. Translating it yields CASSYQGQSNSEKLFF.

This clonotype occurred many times. This chain connects TRBV4-2 to TRBJ2-5; 9 bases match TRBD2. The length of the CDR3 is 15 residues. From germline, CDR1 is LGHNA and CDR2 YNFKEQ. V lost 0 bases to trimming and J lost 2 bases; unmatched junction nucleotides: 1. CDR3 DNA: TGTGCCAGCAGCCAAGAGCGGGGGGGGCAAGAGACCCAGTACTTC. Translation: CASSQERGGQETQYF.

This clonotype was counted between two and nine times. The rearrangement joins TRBV5-1 to TRBJ2-1; D is tentatively TRBD1 or TRBD2 (5 bases each). CDR3 length equals 14 residues. With 4 bases removed from V and 8 bases from J, the gap between germline ends came to 16 bases. Germline V CDR1 and CDR2: SGHRS, YFSETQ. The CDR3 reads CASSGGQRVHEQFF. The DNA of the CDR3 is TGCGCCAGCAGCGGAGGACAAAGGGTCCATGAGCAGTTCTTC.

This rearrangement joins TRBV20-1 to TRBJ1-4; possibly TRBD1 for D (6 bases). V shed 4 bases and J shed 6 bases, with 6 bases lying between them. From germline, CDR1 is DFQATT and CDR2 SNEGSKA (reference sequence). The CDR3 loop spans 11 amino acids. CDR3 coding DNA: TGCAGTGCTAACAGGGATGAAAAACTGTTTTTT. Residues: CSANRDEKLFF.

This clonotype was detected a few times. This chain connects TRBV20-1 to TRBJ2-5; 7 nucleotides align to TRBD2. The germline gives CDR1 DFQATT, CDR2 SNEGSKA (reference sequence). The V segment lost 3 bases and the J segment 11 bases; nucleotides outside the gene matches: 3. This CDR3 is 10 amino acids long. CDR3 in DNA: TGCAGTGCTAGCGGGAGGAAGCAGTACTTC. Amino acids: CSASGRKQYF.

With respect to this clonotype: This sequence may be a read error, since a much larger clone differs from it by one base. This chain connects TRBV10-3 to TRBJ2-7, with 10 bases fitting TRBD1. This CDR3 has 15 residues. With 5 bases clipped from V and 5 bases from J, the junction kept 9 bases outside the gene matches. Germline V CDR1 and CDR2: ENHRY, SYGVKD. The CDR3 loop reads CAISQATGGGDEQYF. The CDR3 region has the DNA TGTGCCATCAGTCAAGCGACAGGGGGCGGGGACGAGCAGTACTTC.

The chain recombines TRBV9 with TRBJ2-3; D may be TRBD2 (7 bases). From germline, CDR1 is SGDLS and CDR2 YYNGEE. There are 17 residues in the CDR3. V lost 0 bases and J lost 0, with 14 bases in between. The CDR3 DNA reads TGTGCCAGCAGCGTAGCGGGGGGCGCCCTTAGCACAGATACGCAGTATTTT. Translated: CASSVAGGALSTDTQYF.

This clonotype was detected a few times. The chain has TRBV29-1 and TRBJ1-5; D remains ambiguous. Germline V gene data show CDR1 as SQVTM and CDR2 as ANQGSEA. The length of the CDR3 is 13 residues. Between the trimmed V and J ends, which lost 4 bases and 3 bases, there was a span of 10 bases. The CDR3 region has the DNA TGCAGCGTTGTCGGGCAGGACAATCAGCCCCAGCATTTT. It codes for CSVVGQDNQPQHF.

This sequence joins TRBV27 and TRBJ2-1, with D uncertain. Trimming shortened V by 4 bases and J by 2 bases, and 9 bases separated the two germline ends. The CDR3 loop spans 14 amino acids. Looked up from germline, CDR1 is MNHEY and CDR2 is SMNVEV (reference sequence). CDR3 nucleotides: TGTGCCAGCAGTTCCCAGACCGCCTACAATGAGCAGTTCTTC. It translates to CASSSQTAYNEQFF.

This clonotype was observed a few times. The chain carries TRBV18 and TRBJ2-1; D is ambiguous. CDR3 length: 13 residues. CDR1 is KGHSH, CDR2 LQKENI, per germline. V was clipped by 6 bases and J by 7 bases, with 13 bases between them. The CDR3 bases are TGTGCCAGCTCCCCAGCCCCCGCGAATGAGCAGTTCTTC. Translated, it gives CASSPAPANEQFF. The full variable domain, with the rest looked up from reference TRBV18 and TRBJ2-1, is NAGVMQNPRHLVRRRGQEARLRCSPMKGHSHVYWYRQLPEEGLKFMVYLQKENIIDESGMPKERFSAEFPKEGPSILRIQQVVRGDSAAYFCASSPAPANEQFFGPGTRLTVL.

A few counts support this clonotype. The V gene is TRBV12-3 or TRBV12-4, the J gene TRBJ1-2; the match to TRBD1 covers 9 bases. CDR3 length: 13 residues. V dropped 7 bases and J dropped 7; count of bases not matched to a gene: 7. The CDR3 DNA is TGTGCCAGCACCTTACAGGGGGCAGGTGGCTACACCTTC. This encodes CASTLQGAGGYTF.